Judged by abundance, the clone carrying this T cell receptor (beta chain) is medium-sized. The data stem from a study of immune characterization of retroperitoneal liposarcoma. MiXCR, applied by TCRdb to the PCR reads, yields one record per CDR3 protein. The sample holds roughly 8,000 distinct CDR3 sequences, roughly 30% seen once. The sequence was collected from a male donor with retroperitoneal liposarcoma. Input material: blood.

In DNA, the CDR3 is TGTGCCAGCAGGAAGCTCCCGGGACAGGGGGCAGATACGCAGTATTTT. It codes for CASRKLPGQGADTQYF. The chain uses TRBV6-1 and TRBJ2-3; 11 nucleotides agree with TRBD1. The CDR3 is 16 amino acids. The trim removed 6 bases at V and 4 bases at J, leaving 9 bases unmatched. Per germline, CDR1 MNHNS and CDR2 SASEGT.